This is a list of T cell receptor beta chains from one sample in a study of blood T cells in healthy people across ages. Each CDR3 protein is one row after TCRdb ran MiXCR on the 5' RACE reads. The table has 750,000 or so distinct CDR3 sequences, roughly 25% seen once; the top ten hold 9.4%. These same data were also listed under a study on T cells of mothers and their children.

Sequenced input: blood. The source of these receptors is a boy younger than 18 in good health. Each CDR3 is given with its conserved first and last residue. D genes are given only for firm matches. Expanded clones are given a class, and other clones once, few, many or no size at all.

J gene,V gene,clone size,D gene,CDR3 DNA,CDR3 protein
TRBJ2-1,TRBV4-2,few,TRBD2,TGTGCCAGCAGCGAACGATCCAGGGACTACCCTGCCAATGAGCAGTTCTTC,CASSERSRDYPANEQFF
TRBJ1-4,TRBV4-3,.,TRBD1,TGCGCCAGCAGCCAGACCGGGACAGCAAATGAAAAACTGTTTTTT,CASSQTGTANEKLFF
TRBJ2-5,TRBV20-1,.,.,TGCAGTGCTAGCCCCCCAGCCTTGGGCCAAGAGACCCAGTACTTC,CSASPPALGQETQYF
TRBJ2-1,TRBV20-1,.,.,TGCAGTGCTAGCCCAGGGGAACATGAGCAGTTCTTC,CSASPGEHEQFF
TRBJ2-1,TRBV27,.,.,TGTGCCAGCAGTTTACGACAAGATTACAATGAGCAGTTCTTC,CASSLRQDYNEQFF
TRBJ2-5,TRBV19,.,TRBD1,TGTGCCAGTAGTGTGGACAGGGCGGAGACCCAGTACTTC,CASSVDRAETQYF
TRBJ2-7,TRBV20-1,once,.,TGCAGTGCTCCCCCCCTAGAATCCTACGAGCAGTACTTC,CSAPPLESYEQYF
TRBJ2-2,TRBV12-3/TRBV12-4,.,TRBD2,TGTGCCATCACCCGTAGCGGGGGGGCCGGGGAGCTGTTTTTT,CAITRSGGAGELFF
TRBJ2-7,TRBV5-8,few,TRBD2,TGTGCCAGCAGCCTGTGGGGTGTAGCGGGGGCCTACGAGCAGTACTTC,CASSLWGVAGAYEQYF
TRBJ1-1,TRBV29-1,few,.,TGCAGCTACGGGATCCCGGGGACTGAAGCTTTCTTT,CSYGIPGTEAFF
TRBJ1-1,TRBV29-1,few,.,TGCAGCGTTCAATTTTCCATGAACACTGAAGCTTTCTTT,CSVQFSMNTEAFF
TRBJ1-2,TRBV4-1,.,.,TGCGCCAGCAGCCCCGCTCCTCAGGGAGAGAGCTTGAAGGGCTACACCTTC,CASSPAPQGESLKGYTF
TRBJ2-6,TRBV3-1,.,.,TGTGCCAGCAGCCAGCCCCGCTCTGGGGCCAACGTCCTGACTTTC,CASSQPRSGANVLTF
TRBJ2-5,TRBV15,.,.,TGTGCCACCAGCACCATCAGCCCTTCGTACCAAGAGACCCAGTACTTC,CATSTISPSYQETQYF
TRBJ1-2,TRBV27,once,.,TGTGCCAGCAGTTTATCGATTAACTCGGTTTATGGCTACACCTTC,CASSLSINSVYGYTF
TRBJ2-1,TRBV7-2,.,TRBD2,TGTGCCAGCAGCTTAGCGCCGACTAGCAGGAACAATGAGCAGTTCTTC,CASSLAPTSRNNEQFF
TRBJ2-6,TRBV5-1,few,.,TGCGCCAGCAGTTCCGGGACCCTCTCTGGGGCCAACGTCCTGACTTTC,CASSSGTLSGANVLTF
TRBJ2-1,TRBV7-2,.,TRBD2,TGTGCCAGCAGCTTAGGGCTAGCGGGATCACGGGAGCAGTTCTTC,CASSLGLAGSREQFF
TRBJ1-1,TRBV7-9,once,.,TGTGCCAGCAGCCGGGGAGGCGGGGGTGCTGAAGCTTTCTTT,CASSRGGGGAEAFF
TRBJ2-7,TRBV6-2/TRBV6-3,few,.,TGTGCCAGCAGCCTGAGGGCCATCTCCTACGAGCAGTACTTC,CASSLRAISYEQYF
TRBJ2-5,TRBV11-2,.,.,TGTGCCAGCAGCCGAGTTTACGGGGGGCTTAAGACCCAGTACTTC,CASSRVYGGLKTQYF
TRBJ2-4,TRBV7-9,few,TRBD1,TGTGCCAGCAGCTGGACAGGGGGGCGAAACATTCAGTACTTC,CASSWTGGRNIQYF
TRBJ2-4,TRBV13,few,TRBD1,TGTGCCAGCAGCACCCGGACAGGGAAAAACATTCAGTACTTC,CASSTRTGKNIQYF
TRBJ2-7,TRBV3-1,few,TRBD1,TGTGCCAGCAGCCAAACTACAGGGGTCTACGAGCAGTACTTC,CASSQTTGVYEQYF
TRBJ2-1,TRBV15,few,.,TGTGCCACCAGCAGAGCTTGGACGGGGGCCAACAATGAGCAGTTCTTC,CATSRAWTGANNEQFF
TRBJ2-5,TRBV7-6,once,TRBD2,TGTGCCAGCAGCTTAGCCCCGGCTAGCGGGTACCAAGAGACCCAGTACTTC,CASSLAPASGYQETQYF
TRBJ2-7,TRBV28,many,.,TGTGCCAGCAGCCCAGGGGCAGGTCCCTACGAGCAGTACTTC,CASSPGAGPYEQYF
TRBJ1-3,TRBV12-3/TRBV12-4,.,.,TGTGCCAGCAGCAGTCAGGCGCGCTCTGGAAACACCATATATTTT,CASSSQARSGNTIYF
TRBJ2-3,TRBV9,.,TRBD2,TGTGCCAGCAGCAAAACGACCAGCGGGGGACCCACAGATACGCAGTATTTT,CASSKTTSGGPTDTQYF
TRBJ1-1,TRBV6-5,.,.,TGTGCCAGCAGTTACGGGGGGGGGCTTGTGAACACTGAAGCTTTCTTT,CASSYGGGLVNTEAFF
TRBJ2-7,TRBV10-3,.,TRBD2,TGTGCCATCAGTCCCTCTAGCGGGGGGCCCTTGAGCTCCTACGAGCAGTACTTC,CAISPSSGGPLSSYEQYF
TRBJ2-1,TRBV6-5,.,.,TGTGCCAGCAAAGGACCGTCGTACAATGAGCAGTTCTTC,CASKGPSYNEQFF
TRBJ2-4,TRBV6-1,.,.,TGTGCCAGCAGTGAAGCGAGGGGAGATCTAGCCAAAAACATTCAGTACTTC,CASSEARGDLAKNIQYF
TRBJ1-2,TRBV29-1,.,TRBD1,TGCAGCTATGGGACAGGTGGTGGCTATGGCTACACCTTC,CSYGTGGGYGYTF
TRBJ2-3,TRBV2,.,.,TGTGCCAGCAGTCTAGAGGGACGGGACACAGATACGCAGTATTTT,CASSLEGRDTDTQYF
TRBJ1-5,TRBV19,.,.,TGTGCCAGTAGTATCGACAGCCCGAATCAGCCCCAGCATTTT,CASSIDSPNQPQHF
TRBJ2-7,TRBV2,.,.,TGTGCCAGCAGAGACGGAGCTTCCTACGAGCAGTACTTC,CASRDGASYEQYF
TRBJ2-5,TRBV29-1,.,TRBD2,TGCAGCGTGAAGGGACTAGCGGGAAAAGAGACCCTGTACTTC,CSVKGLAGKETLYF
TRBJ2-7,TRBV29-1,few,TRBD1,TGCAGCGCTAGGACAGGCACCTACGAGCAGTACTTC,CSARTGTYEQYF
TRBJ2-7,TRBV20-1,.,.,TGCAGTGCTAGAGATCCGGCAGAACTCTACGAGCAGTACTTC,CSARDPAELYEQYF
TRBJ1-4,TRBV3-1,.,.,TGTGCCAGCAGCCAAGGACAGGAAAATGAAAAACTGTTTTTT,CASSQGQENEKLFF
TRBJ1-2,TRBV29-1,.,.,TGCAGCGCCGAGGCCCTCTATGGCTACACCTTC,CSAEALYGYTF
TRBJ2-7,TRBV6-6,few,.,TGTGCCAGCAGTTACAAGTTGGGCATATCCTACGAGCAGTACTTC,CASSYKLGISYEQYF
TRBJ1-1,TRBV20-1,.,TRBD1,TGCAGTGCTAGGGACAGGGTGCTTCCGAACACTGAAGCTTTCTTT,CSARDRVLPNTEAFF
TRBJ2-3,TRBV2,few,TRBD1,TGTGCCAGCAGTGCCGGGACAGGGAGGGCAGATACGCAGTATTTT,CASSAGTGRADTQYF
TRBJ2-1,TRBV15,few,TRBD1,TGTGCCACCAGCAGAGACCTGGGACAGGGGGGTGAGCAGTTCTTC,CATSRDLGQGGEQFF
TRBJ2-1,TRBV29-1,.,TRBD2,TGCAGCGTGAATGGACTAGCGGGACTCGATGAGCAGTTCTTC,CSVNGLAGLDEQFF
TRBJ2-5,TRBV28,.,.,TGTGCCAGCACCCAATGGGGGGAGAGGGAGACCCAGTACTTC,CASTQWGERETQYF
TRBJ2-1,TRBV20-1,few,TRBD1,TGCAGTGCTCAGAGGGACAGCTACAATGAGCAGTTCTTC,CSAQRDSYNEQFF
TRBJ1-5,TRBV3-1,.,.,TGTGCCAGCAGCCAAACTGGTTATAGCAATCAGCCCCAGCATTTT,CASSQTGYSNQPQHF
TRBJ1-2,TRBV20-1,.,TRBD1,TGCAGTGCTAGATCCGCCGGGACAGGGGAACCCTATGGCTACACCTTC,CSARSAGTGEPYGYTF
TRBJ2-2,TRBV12-3/TRBV12-4,.,.,TGTGCCAGCAGTTTAGTCGGGGGTCACACCGGGGAGCTGTTTTTT,CASSLVGGHTGELFF